The 6 T cell receptor beta chains in this list originate from one sample, sequenced in a study of cytomegalovirus exposure and HLA in healthy donors (dated by TCRdb to 2016 to 2017). The library came from the immunoSEQ multiplex PCR assay. A mixture of 60 forward primers for TCR Vbeta segments and 13 reverse primers for TCR Jbeta segments was used in the multiplex PCR. TCRdb limited this immuneACCESS table to in-frame rearrangements with V and J called. A share of clones is missing; checked studies link under half to unresolved V genes, and the rest is unexplained. The sample table holds more than 85,000 clones, of which under 85% were seen once. Of the sample, 7.5% to 10% is held by the ten largest clones. Source material: PBMCs. These receptors were taken from a woman aged 40 to 50 in good health and CMV-seropositive.

The chain combines TRBV5-6 with TRBJ2-1; 12 bases fit TRBD1. This CDR3 has 17 residues. The junction had 11 bases not matched to a gene; V was cut back by 0 bases and J by 10 bases. Germline V lookup: CDR1 SGHDT, CDR2 YYEEEE. The CDR3 sequence: CASSLAVGTGGPLEQFF. The CDR3 DNA sequence: TGTGCCAGCAGCTTGGCAGTAGGGACAGGGGGCCCCCTGGAGCAGTTCTTC.

The gene calls are TRBV27 and TRBJ2-7, with D perhaps matching TRBD2 (5 bases). V was pared by 4 bases and J by 6 bases, with 16 bases between. The germline gives CDR1 MNHEY, CDR2 SMNVEV (reference sequence). The CDR3 is made up of 14 amino acids. The CDR3 DNA reads as TGTGCCAGCAGTTCCAACAGTGCGGCGGGCGAGCAGTACTTC. This codes for CASSSNSAAGEQYF.

This chain joins TRBV7-6 and TRBJ2-1; TRBD2 aligns across 14 bases. Germline CDR1 is SGHVS and CDR2 is FNYEAQ. The junction had 10 bases not matched to a gene; V was cut back by 5 bases and J by 7 bases. The CDR3 extends over 17 amino acids. The CDR3 sequence is CASSPVGTSGSWNEQFF. In DNA, the CDR3 is TGTGCCAGCAGCCCCGTCGGGACTAGCGGGAGTTGGAATGAGCAGTTCTTC. The whole variable domain, filled in from reference TRBV7-6 and TRBJ2-1, reads GAGVSQSPRYKVTKRGQDVALRCDPISGHVSLYWYRQALGQGPEFLTYFNYEAQQDKSGLPNDRFSAERPEGSISTLTIQRTEQRDSAMYRCASSPVGTSGSWNEQFFGPGTRLTVL.

The J gene is TRBJ2-7, the V gene TRBV27, with D possibly being TRBD1 (5 bases). CDR3 length: 19 amino acids. Germline CDR1 MNHEY, CDR2 SMNVEV (reference sequence). With 1 base removed from V and 0 bases from J, the gap between germline ends came to 22 bases. DNA of the CDR3: TGTGCCAGCAGTTTATTTTATCAACAGGACGGGCAGATCTCCTACGAGCAGTACTTC. It yields the protein CASSLFYQQDGQISYEQYF.

The rearrangement uses TRBV4-3 and TRBJ1-6; 9 bases map to TRBD1. CDR1 is LGHNA and CDR2 is YSLEER in the germline V gene. V lost 2 bases to trimming and J lost 7 bases; unmatched junction nucleotides: 6. The CDR3 totals 16 residues. CDR3 residues: CASSQTGGASNSPLHF. In nucleotides, the CDR3 is TGCGCCAGCAGCCAAACAGGGGGCGCTTCGAATTCACCCCTCCACTTT.

The rearrangement links TRBV6-5 to TRBJ1-1, with a possible D match to TRBD1 (5 bases). Trimming shortened V by 1 base and J by 1 base, and 10 bases separated the two germline ends. The CDR3 is 15 amino acids. Germline assignment: CDR1 MNHEY and CDR2 SVGAGI. The DNA for the CDR3 is TGTGCCAGCAGTTACTTGACAGATGGGAACACTGAAGCTTTCTTT. This gives the protein CASSYLTDGNTEAFF.